This T cell receptor beta chain comes out of a study of blood T cells in healthy people across ages. Donors were healthy Caucasian individuals from Russia aged roughly 6 to 90. Germline trimming cut 3 bases from V and 14 bases from J; bases unmatched to any gene: 11. This CDR3 has 14 amino acids. The authors ran a second PCR of roughly 6 to 12 cycles using a sample-barcoded 5' primer and a J-beta primer mix. A single record per CDR3 protein comes from TCRdb applying MiXCR to the 5' RACE reads. The sample has around 1.1 million distinct CDR3 sequences, 30% to 40% seen once. General study results and limits: Unknown CMV status may confound age-related changes in expanded clones.

A note on this clonotype: The antigen remains unidentified.

The V and J genes are TRBV12-3 or TRBV12-4 and TRBJ1-4; TRBD1 aligns across 8 bases. The sequenced sample consisted of blood. This receptor was identified in a man younger than 30 in good health. In DNA form, the CDR3 reads TGTGCCAGCAGTTTGGGATCACAGGGGGGAAGGCTGTTTTTT. Protein product: CASSLGSQGGRLFF.